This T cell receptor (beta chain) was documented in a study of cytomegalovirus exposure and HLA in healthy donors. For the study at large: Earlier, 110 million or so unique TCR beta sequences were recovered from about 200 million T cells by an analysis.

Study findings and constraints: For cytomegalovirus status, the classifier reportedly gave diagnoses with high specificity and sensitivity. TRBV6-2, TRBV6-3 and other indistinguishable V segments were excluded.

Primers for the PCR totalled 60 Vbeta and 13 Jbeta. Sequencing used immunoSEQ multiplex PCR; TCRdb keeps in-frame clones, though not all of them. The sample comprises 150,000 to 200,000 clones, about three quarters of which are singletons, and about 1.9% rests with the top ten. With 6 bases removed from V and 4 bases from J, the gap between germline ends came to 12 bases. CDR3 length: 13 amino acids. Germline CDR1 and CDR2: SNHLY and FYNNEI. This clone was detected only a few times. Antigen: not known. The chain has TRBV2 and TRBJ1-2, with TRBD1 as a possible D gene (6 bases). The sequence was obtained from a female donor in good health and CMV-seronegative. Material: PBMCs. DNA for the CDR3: TGTGCCAGCAGATTAGACAGGAGCTATGGCTACACCTTC. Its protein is CASRLDRSYGYTF.